The table lists the clone carrying this TCR beta chain with a few counts. The data belong to a study of early T cells in non-severe SARS-CoV-2 infection. The CDR3 runs 18 residues. V lost 0 bases to trimming and J lost 1 base, with 16 bases between them. Germline lookup yields CDR1 KGHDR and CDR2 SFDVKD. One entry per CDR3 protein, called by TCRdb with MiXCR from the 5' RACE reads. The repertoire holds over 60,000 distinct CDR3 sequences, with about 9% as singletons. The J gene is TRBJ2-3, the V gene TRBV24-1; no reliable D call. This receptor was identified in an adult who was a healthcare worker with PCR-confirmed SARS-CoV-2 infection or an uninfected control (not recorded which). Sequences were obtained from whole blood. Written as DNA, the CDR3 is TGTGCCACCAGTGATTTGCGTACTCCCCTCTTTGGCACAGATACGCAGTATTTT. This encodes CATSDLRTPLFGTDTQYF.